This T cell receptor (beta chain) was sequenced in a study of blood T cell repertoires in COVID-19. Sequencing used immunoSEQ multiplex PCR; TCRdb keeps in-frame clones, though not all of them. The sample lists around 400,000 clones; around 83% were seen once. Per germline, CDR1 MGHRA and CDR2 YSYEKL. The CDR3 covers 16 residues. V was pared by 1 base and J by 4 bases, with 7 bases of the junction left unmatched. Sequenced material: PBMCs or T cells enriched from blood (not recorded which). The chain recombines TRBV4-1 with TRBJ2-1; 7 nucleotides agree with TRBD1. The sequence was collected from a woman in her forties or fifties who had recovered from COVID-19. CDR3 bases: TGCGCCAGCAGCCAAGCCGAGACAGGGCCTTACAATGAGCAGTTCTTC. Protein product: CASSQAETGPYNEQFF.